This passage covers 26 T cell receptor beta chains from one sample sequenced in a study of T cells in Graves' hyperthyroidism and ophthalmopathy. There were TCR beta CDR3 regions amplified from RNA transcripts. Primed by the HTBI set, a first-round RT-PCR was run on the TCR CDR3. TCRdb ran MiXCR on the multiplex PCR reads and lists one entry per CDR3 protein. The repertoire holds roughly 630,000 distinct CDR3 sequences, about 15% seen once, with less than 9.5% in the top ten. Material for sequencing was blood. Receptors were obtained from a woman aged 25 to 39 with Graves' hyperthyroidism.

The CDR3 region is CSARDPRTGPQETQYF. The CDR3 nucleotides are TGCAGTGCTAGAGACCCACGGACAGGGCCTCAAGAGACCCAGTACTTC. V usage is TRBV20-1 and J usage is TRBJ2-5; 8 bases fit TRBD1. The V gene's germline CDR1 is DFQATT and CDR2 SNEGSKA (reference sequence). The CDR3 has 16 residues. The V and J ends lost 0 bases and 2 bases, in that order; junction bases with no gene match: 8.

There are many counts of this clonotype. This chain's CDR3 is CATSDPGLAYNEQFF. DNA for the CDR3: TGTGCCACCAGTGACCCGGGACTAGCATACAATGAGCAGTTCTTC. The chain is built from TRBV24-1 and TRBJ2-1, with 9 bases identical to TRBD2. Germline loops: CDR1 KGHDR, CDR2 SFDVKD. Unmatched junction bases numbered 4, after V lost 4 bases and J lost 4 bases. The CDR3 runs to 15 residues.

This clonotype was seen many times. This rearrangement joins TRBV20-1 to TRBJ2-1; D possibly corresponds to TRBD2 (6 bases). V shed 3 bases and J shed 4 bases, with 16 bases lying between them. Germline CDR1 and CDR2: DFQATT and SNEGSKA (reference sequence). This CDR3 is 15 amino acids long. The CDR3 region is CSASIAGPLYNEQFF. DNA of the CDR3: TGCAGTGCTAGTATTGCGGGACCACTTTACAATGAGCAGTTCTTC.

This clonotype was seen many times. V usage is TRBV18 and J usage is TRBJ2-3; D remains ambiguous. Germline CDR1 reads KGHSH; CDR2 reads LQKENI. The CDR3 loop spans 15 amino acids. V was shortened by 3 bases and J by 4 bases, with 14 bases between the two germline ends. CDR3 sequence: CASSPPGYRSDTQYF. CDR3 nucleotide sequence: TGTGCCAGCTCACCCCCCGGCTATCGCTCAGATACGCAGTATTTT.

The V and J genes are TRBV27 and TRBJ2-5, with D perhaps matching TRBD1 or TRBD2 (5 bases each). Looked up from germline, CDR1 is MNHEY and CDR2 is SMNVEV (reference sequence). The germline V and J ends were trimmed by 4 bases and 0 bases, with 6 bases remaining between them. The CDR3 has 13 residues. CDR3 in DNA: TGTGCCAGCAGTTCGGGACACCAAGAGACCCAGTACTTC. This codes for CASSSGHQETQYF.

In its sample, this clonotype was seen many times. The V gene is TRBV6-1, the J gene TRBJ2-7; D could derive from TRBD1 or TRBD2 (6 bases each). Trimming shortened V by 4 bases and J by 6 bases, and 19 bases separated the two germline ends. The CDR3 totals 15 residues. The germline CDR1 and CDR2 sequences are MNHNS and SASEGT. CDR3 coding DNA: TGTGCCAGCAGTGGGGGGGCGGCTAGAGGGGCCGAGCAGTACTTC. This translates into CASSGGAARGAEQYF.

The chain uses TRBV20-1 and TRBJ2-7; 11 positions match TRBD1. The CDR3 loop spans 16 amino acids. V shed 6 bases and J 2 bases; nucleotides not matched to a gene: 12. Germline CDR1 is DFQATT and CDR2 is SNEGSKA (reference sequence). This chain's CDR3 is CSAQDRGRIRAYEQYF. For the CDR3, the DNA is TGCAGTGCCCAGGACAGGGGGCGCATCAGGGCCTACGAGCAGTACTTC.

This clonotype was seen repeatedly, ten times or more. The CDR3 is CASSGTSGSYEQYF. For the CDR3, the DNA is TGTGCCAGCAGTGGGACCTCCGGCTCCTACGAGCAGTACTTC. The V and J genes are TRBV28 and TRBJ2-7; D is possibly TRBD1 or TRBD2 (5 bases each). This CDR3 spans 14 amino acids. Germline-derived CDR1 and CDR2 are MDHEN and SYDVKM. Trimming took off 5 bases at V and 0 bases at J, with 11 bases between the two ends.

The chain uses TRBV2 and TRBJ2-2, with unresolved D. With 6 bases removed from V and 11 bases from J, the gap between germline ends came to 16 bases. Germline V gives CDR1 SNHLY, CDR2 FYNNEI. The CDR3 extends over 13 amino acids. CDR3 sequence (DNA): TGTGCCAGCAGCCGTCAAATGCTACAAGAGCTGTTTTTT. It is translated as CASSRQMLQELFF.

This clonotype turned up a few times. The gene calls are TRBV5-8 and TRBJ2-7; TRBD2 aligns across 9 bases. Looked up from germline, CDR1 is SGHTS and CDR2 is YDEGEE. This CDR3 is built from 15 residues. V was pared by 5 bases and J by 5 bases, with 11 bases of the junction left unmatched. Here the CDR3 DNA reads TGTGCCAGCAGGGGGGGTAGCGGGAGAGTCAACGAGCAGTACTTC. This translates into CASRGGSGRVNEQYF.

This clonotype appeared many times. The CDR3, as DNA: TGTGCCAGCTCACCAGGTCCAGGGGATCTTCAGCCCCAGCATTTT. This sequence encodes CASSPGPGDLQPQHF. This chain uses TRBV18 with TRBJ1-5; D may be TRBD1 (6 bases). Germline V lookup: CDR1 KGHSH, CDR2 LQKENI. The CDR3 covers 15 residues. V was trimmed by 2 bases and J by 6 bases, leaving 14 bases between them.

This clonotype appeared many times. In DNA, the CDR3 is TGCAGCGTTGAACGAGGGGGCCCATTCCCCGAGCAGTACTTC. It encodes CSVERGGPFPEQYF. The chain has TRBV29-1 and TRBJ2-7; 7 nucleotides line up with TRBD1. There are 14 residues in the CDR3. Germline CDR1 SQVTM, CDR2 ANQGSEA. J gave up 6 bases and V 2 bases, and 10 bases lay outside the gene matches.

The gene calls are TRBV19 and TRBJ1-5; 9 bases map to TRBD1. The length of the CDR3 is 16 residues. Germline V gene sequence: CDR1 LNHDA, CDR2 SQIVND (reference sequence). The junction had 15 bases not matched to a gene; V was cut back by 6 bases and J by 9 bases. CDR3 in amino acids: CASSPLTGGGTGPQHF. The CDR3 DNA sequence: TGTGCCAGTAGCCCCCTCACAGGGGGCGGAACCGGGCCCCAGCATTTT.

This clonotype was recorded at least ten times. This CDR3 is CASRYNYNEQFF. The CDR3 nucleotides read TGTGCCAGCAGGTATAATTACAATGAGCAGTTCTTC. The chain joins TRBV6-1 to TRBJ2-1, with no clear D. Germline CDR1 reads MNHNS; CDR2 reads SASEGT. Trimming removed 6 bases at V and 4 bases at J, with 7 bases between. The CDR3 extends over 12 amino acids.

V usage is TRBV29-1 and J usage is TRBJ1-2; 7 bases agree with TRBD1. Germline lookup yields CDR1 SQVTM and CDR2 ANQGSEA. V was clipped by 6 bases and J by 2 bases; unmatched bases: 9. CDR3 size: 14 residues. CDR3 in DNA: TGCAGCGTCCTGCCGGGACAGCGAAACTATGGCTACACCTTC. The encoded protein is CSVLPGQRNYGYTF.

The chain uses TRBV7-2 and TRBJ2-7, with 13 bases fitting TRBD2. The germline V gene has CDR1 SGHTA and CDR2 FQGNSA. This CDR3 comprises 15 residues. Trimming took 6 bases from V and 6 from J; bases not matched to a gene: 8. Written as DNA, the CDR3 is TGTGCCAGCAGACTTACTAGCGGGAGGGCCGTCGAGCAGTACTTC. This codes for CASRLTSGRAVEQYF. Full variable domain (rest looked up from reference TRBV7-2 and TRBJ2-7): GAGVSQSPSNKVTEKGKDVELRCDPISGHTALYWYRQSLGQGLEFLIYFQGNSAPDKSGLPSDRFSAERTGGSVSTLTIQRTQQEDSAVYLCASRLTSGRAVEQYFGPGTRLTVT.

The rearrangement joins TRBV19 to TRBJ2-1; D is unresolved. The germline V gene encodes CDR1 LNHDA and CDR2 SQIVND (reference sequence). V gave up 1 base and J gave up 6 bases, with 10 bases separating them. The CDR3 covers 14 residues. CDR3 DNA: TGTGCCAGTAGTATAGGGAACCCCTTCAATGAGCAGTTCTTC. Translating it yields CASSIGNPFNEQFF.

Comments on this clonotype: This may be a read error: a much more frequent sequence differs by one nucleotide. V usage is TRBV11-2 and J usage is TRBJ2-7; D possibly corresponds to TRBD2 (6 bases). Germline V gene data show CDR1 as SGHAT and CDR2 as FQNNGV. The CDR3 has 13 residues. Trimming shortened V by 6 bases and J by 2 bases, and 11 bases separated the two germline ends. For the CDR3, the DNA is TGTGCCAGCAGGGACTACTACCCCTACGAGCAGTACTTC. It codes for CASRDYYPYEQYF.

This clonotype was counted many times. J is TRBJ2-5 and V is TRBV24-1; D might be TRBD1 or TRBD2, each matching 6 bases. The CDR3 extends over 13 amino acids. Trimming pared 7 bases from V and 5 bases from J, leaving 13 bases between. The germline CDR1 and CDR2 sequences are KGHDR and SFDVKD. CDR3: CATSFGGVETQYF. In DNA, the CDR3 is TGTGCCACCAGCTTCGGGGGCGTTGAGACCCAGTACTTC.

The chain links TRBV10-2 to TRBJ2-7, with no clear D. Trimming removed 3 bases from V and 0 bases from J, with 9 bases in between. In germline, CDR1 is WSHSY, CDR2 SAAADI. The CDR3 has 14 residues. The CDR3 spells CASSDRQLSYEQYF. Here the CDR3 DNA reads TGCGCCAGCAGTGACAGGCAGCTCTCCTACGAGCAGTACTTC.

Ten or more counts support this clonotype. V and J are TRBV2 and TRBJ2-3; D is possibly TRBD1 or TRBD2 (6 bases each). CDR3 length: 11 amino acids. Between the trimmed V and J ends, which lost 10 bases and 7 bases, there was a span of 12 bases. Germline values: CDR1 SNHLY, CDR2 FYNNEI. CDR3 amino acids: CAITGANTQYF. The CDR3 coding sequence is TGTGCCATCACGGGGGCAAATACGCAGTATTTT.

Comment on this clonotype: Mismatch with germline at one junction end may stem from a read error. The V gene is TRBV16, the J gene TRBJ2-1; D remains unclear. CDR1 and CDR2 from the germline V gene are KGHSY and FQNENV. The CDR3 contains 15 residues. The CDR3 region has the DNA TGTGCCAGCAGCCAGCTGGGTGGCTCCCACAATGAGCAGTTCTTC. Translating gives CASSQLGGSHNEQFF.

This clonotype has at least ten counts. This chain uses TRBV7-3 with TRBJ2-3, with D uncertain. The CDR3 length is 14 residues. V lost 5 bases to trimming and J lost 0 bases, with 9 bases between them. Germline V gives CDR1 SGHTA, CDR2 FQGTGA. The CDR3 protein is CASSPSKSTDTQYF. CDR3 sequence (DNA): TGTGCCAGCAGCCCCAGCAAGAGCACAGATACGCAGTATTTT.

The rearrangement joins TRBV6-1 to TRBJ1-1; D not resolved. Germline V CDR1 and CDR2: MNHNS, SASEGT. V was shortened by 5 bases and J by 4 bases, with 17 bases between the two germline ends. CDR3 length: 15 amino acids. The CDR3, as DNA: TGTGCCAGCAGTTCAAAGTGGGGTGGAGGCACTGAAGCTTTCTTT. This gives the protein CASSSKWGGGTEAFF.

CDR3 in amino acids: CASSESGDYNEQFF. CDR3 nucleotides: TGTGCCAGCAGTGAATCTGGTGACTACAATGAGCAGTTCTTC. The V and J genes are TRBV25-1 and TRBJ2-1; D is undetermined. Trimming shortened V by 1 base and J by 3 bases, and 7 bases separated the two germline ends. There are 14 residues in the CDR3. Germline CDR1 is MGHDK and CDR2 is SYGVNS. The full variable domain, in which reference TRBV25-1 and TRBJ2-1 provide the parts outside the CDR3, is EADIYQTPRYLVIGTGKKITLECSQTMGHDKMYWYQQDPGMELHLIHYSYGVNSTEKGDLSSESTVSRIRTEHFPLTLESARPSHTSQYLCASSESGDYNEQFFGPGTRLTVL.

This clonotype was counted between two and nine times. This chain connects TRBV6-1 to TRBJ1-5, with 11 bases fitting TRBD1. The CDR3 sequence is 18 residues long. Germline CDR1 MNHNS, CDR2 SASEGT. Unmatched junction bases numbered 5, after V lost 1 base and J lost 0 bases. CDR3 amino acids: CASSEEEDRGLSNQPQHF. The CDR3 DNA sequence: TGTGCCAGCAGTGAAGAAGAGGACAGGGGGCTTAGCAATCAGCCCCAGCATTTT.